This T cell receptor beta chain is drawn from a study of cytomegalovirus exposure and HLA in healthy donors. General study points: Equally common other TCR beta chains were less clonally expanded than HLA-associated ones, a later analysis found. According to an earlier analysis, most TCR beta V segments yielded productive rearrangements about 90% or about 30% of the time.

The CDR3 covers 13 residues. Deletions cut 5 bases from V and 1 base from J, with 9 bases between. Germline loops: CDR1 LNHDA, CDR2 SQIVND (reference sequence). PCR amplification relied on 60 Vbeta primers (plus 13 Jbeta primers). Sequencing was performed with immunoSEQ multiplex PCR; in TCRdb, only in-frame clones are kept and a portion is missing. Among about 89,000 clones listed, about four fifths were seen once. As concerns this clone: The antigen is unknown.

The TCR was taken from a female donor in good health and CMV-seropositive. The specimen was PBMCs. The rearrangement uses TRBV19 and TRBJ2-7; D may be TRBD2 (6 bases). CDR3 bases: TGTGCCAGTAGTCCGGGACTTTCCTACGAGCAGTACTTC. It yields the protein CASSPGLSYEQYF.